The rows below give T cell receptor beta chains drawn from one sample of a study of vaccination and CD4 T cells after COVID-19. TCRdb fed the PCR reads into MiXCR, producing one record per CDR3 protein. The sample consists of over 8,500 distinct CDR3 sequences, 35% to 50% of them appearing once. Antigens for these TCRs are unknown. The specimen sequenced was CD4+ T cells from blood, cultured in vitro. Receptors were obtained from a human donor who had recovered from COVID-19. CDR3s include the opening cysteine and the closing phenylalanine or tryptophan. The D gene is left open where the match is weak. Size is stated for part of the rows, as once, few or many counts, or as a class when the clone is expanded.

D gene	V gene	J gene	clone size	CDR3 protein	CDR3 DNA
.	TRBV7-9	TRBJ1-1	.	CASSRPMSSEAFF	TGTGCCAGCAGCCGCCCAATGTCTTCTGAAGCTTTCTTT
TRBD1	TRBV10-2	TRBJ1-6	few	CAVMDRLNSPLHF	TGCGCCGTCATGGACAGGCTGAATTCACCCCTCCACTTT
.	TRBV6-4	TRBJ1-6	few	CASRGYGSPLHF	TGTGCCAGCAGGGGCTACGGATCACCCCTCCACTTT
TRBD2	TRBV29-1	TRBJ2-3	.	CSAVLAGVDTQYF	TGCAGCGCTGTACTAGCGGGGGTAGATACGCAGTATTTT
.	TRBV6-1	TRBJ1-2	.	CASTDSFYGYTF	TGTGCCAGCACCGACAGCTTCTATGGCTACACCTTC
TRBD1	TRBV5-1	TRBJ1-6	few	CATRPGQDNSPLHF	TGCGCCACCAGACCGGGACAGGACAATTCACCCCTCCACTTT
.	TRBV7-7	TRBJ2-2	.	CASSPGRTINTGELFF	TGTGCTAGCAGCCCCGGGCGGACGATAAACACCGGGGAGCTGTTTTTT
.	TRBV6-1	TRBJ2-1	.	CASSRQTNEQFF	TGTGCCAGCAGCCGCCAGACGAACGAGCAGTTCTTC
TRBD2	TRBV7-2	TRBJ2-2	few	CASETSGDEGGELFF	TGTGCCAGCGAGACTAGCGGAGATGAGGGCGGGGAGCTGTTTTTT
.	TRBV12-3/TRBV12-4	TRBJ1-2	once	CASSQTPGYGYTF	TGTGCCAGCAGTCAGACCCCAGGCTATGGCTACACCTTC
.	TRBV4-1	TRBJ1-2	.	CASSYIGHQDNGYTF	TGCGCCAGCAGCTACATCGGGCACCAGGATAATGGCTACACCTTC
.	TRBV5-6	TRBJ2-4	few	CASSSIQVGPKNIQYF	TGTGCCAGCAGCTCGATACAGGTTGGCCCCAAAAACATTCAGTACTTC
TRBD1	TRBV2	TRBJ2-3	.	CASNRGPTTDTQYF	TGTGCCAGCAACAGGGGCCCAACCACAGATACGCAGTATTTT
.	TRBV9	TRBJ2-3	medium-sized	CASSDAYSTDTQYF	TGTGCCAGCAGCGACGCCTACAGCACAGATACGCAGTATTTT
.	TRBV2	TRBJ1-5	few	CASSVGAWNQPQHF	TGTGCCAGCAGTGTAGGGGCCTGGAATCAGCCCCAGCATTTT
TRBD1	TRBV25-1	TRBJ1-5	few	CASSETGGNQPQHF	TGTGCCAGCAGTGAAACAGGGGGTAATCAGCCCCAGCATTTT
.	TRBV20-1	TRBJ1-1	.	CSARDAVNTEAFF	TGCAGTGCTAGAGATGCGGTGAACACTGAAGCTTTCTTT
.	TRBV7-8	TRBJ1-3	few	CASSLQVSGNTIYF	TGTGCCAGCAGCTTACAGGTTTCTGGAAACACCATATATTTT
.	TRBV7-9	TRBJ2-3	few	CASSLLMLGSTDTQYF	TGTGCCAGCAGCCTCCTCATGTTGGGGAGCACAGATACGCAGTATTTT
.	TRBV5-4	TRBJ2-4	.	CASSTGGLSKNIQYF	TGTGCCAGCAGCACCGGGGGGCTTTCCAAAAACATTCAGTACTTC